Sequencing of this T cell receptor beta chain was carried out in a study of response to subunit inactivated influenza vaccine. General study findings and limits: That few new T cells are recruited by each seasonal influenza vaccination was the authors' suggestion.

About this clonotype: The antigen remains unidentified.

The V end was cut by 0 bases, the J end by 0 bases, with 14 bases between. In germline, CDR1 is SGHDN, CDR2 FVKESK. CDR3 length: 17 amino acids. TCRdb redid the calling of the RT-PCR reads with MiXCR, one entry per CDR3 protein. The sample yields about 700,000 distinct CDR3 sequences, around 13% seen once. Sequencing was performed on PBMCs from blood, taken around two weeks before vaccination. The chain carries TRBV14 and TRBJ2-5; D unresolved. The receptor was isolated from a man between 50 and 59 years old who received an inactivated influenza vaccine. Here the CDR3 reads CASSQDLTAAYQETQYF. In nucleotides, the CDR3 is TGTGCCAGCAGCCAAGATCTCACGGCAGCTTACCAAGAGACCCAGTACTTC.